This T cell receptor beta chain was recorded in a study of neoadjuvant anti-PD-1 for oral cavity cancer. Documented time point: after neoadjuvant nivolumab, at surgical resection. V was pared by 0 bases and J by 0 bases, with 9 bases between. Germline-derived CDR1 and CDR2 are SGHRS and YFSETQ. This CDR3 has 15 residues. Turning to this clone: The antigen is not known.

The table came from immunoSEQ multiplex PCR; TCRdb's copy has only in-frame clones and leaves some out. The data contain around 13,000 clones, 71% of them seen just once; the ten biggest clones take up 2.5% to 3%. Overall study findings and caveats: Pretreatment Treg/Th17 ratio correlated inversely with post-treatment tumor clonality. PBMC Gini-index clonality exceeded responders' in non-responders post-nivolumab.

The sequence derives from a person between 35 and 79 years old with oral cavity squamous cell carcinoma. Material: PBMCs, obtained after nivolumab (anti-PD-1) treatment. V usage is TRBV5-1 and J usage is TRBJ1-1; D perhaps matches TRBD1 (5 bases). The CDR3 DNA reads TGCGCCAGCAGCTTGGAGACGGGACTGAACACTGAAGCTTTCTTT. Translated, it gives CASSLETGLNTEAFF.